These T cell receptor beta chains were read from a single sample in a study of blood T cells in healthy people across ages. TCRdb re-called the 5' RACE reads through MiXCR, storing one row per CDR3 protein. This table has 1.5 million to 2 million distinct CDR3 sequences, around 50% appearing once. Sequenced input: blood. These receptors all stem from a middle-aged woman in good health. The CDR3 runs from the conserved cysteine through the conserved F or W. The D gene is left open where the match is weak. Clone size is given for some rows only: seen once, a few or many times, or a class if the clone is expanded.

J	V	size	D	DNA	CDR3
TRBJ1-5	TRBV12-3/TRBV12-4	.	.	TGTGCCAGCAATCTCCAAGCACAGCCCCAGCATTTT	CASNLQAQPQHF
TRBJ2-1	TRBV6-5	.	TRBD1	TGTGCCAGCAGAGCCGACAGGGGGTCTTACAATGAGCAGTTCTTC	CASRADRGSYNEQFF
TRBJ2-5	TRBV20-1	.	TRBD2	TGCAGTGCTGGTTGGACTAGGGATGCATCGGAGACCCAGTACTTC	CSAGWTRDASETQYF
TRBJ2-5	TRBV9	.	.	TGTGCCAGCAGCGTAGCTACGGGGATGGGACTCAGCTCCTACAATGAGCAGTACTTC	CASSVATGMGLSSYNEQYF
TRBJ2-1	TRBV6-1	.	.	TGTGCCAGCAGTCCCCCTCCCTTGGACATAAGGGGGTACAATGAGCAGTTCTTC	CASSPPPLDIRGYNEQFF
TRBJ2-1	TRBV6-2/TRBV6-3	.	.	TGTGCCAGCCTCGGACAGAGGCCAAGGGATGAGCAGTTCTTC	CASLGQRPRDEQFF
TRBJ2-1	TRBV27	once	.	TGTGCCAGCAGTTTAAGGGCCCCCCTACAGGGTAGTCCCTACAATGAGCAGTTCTTC	CASSLRAPLQGSPYNEQFF
TRBJ1-4	TRBV7-9	once	.	TGTGCCAGCAGCCCTGAGGGGAGGGGTCCGGCAACTAATGAAAAACTGTTTTTT	CASSPEGRGPATNEKLFF
TRBJ2-7	TRBV7-2	.	TRBD1	TGTGCCAGCAGCCAAGAACCGGGACAGACCTACGAGCAGTACTTC	CASSQEPGQTYEQYF
TRBJ2-1	TRBV20-1	few	TRBD2	TGCAGTGCCCCCTCACTAGCGGGGGGCCACTACAATGAGCAGTTCTTC	CSAPSLAGGHYNEQFF
TRBJ2-1	TRBV4-1	.	.	TGCGCCAGCAGCCTCCCGGCCCGAAATGAGCAGTTCTTC	CASSLPARNEQFF
TRBJ2-1	TRBV7-2	.	.	TGTGCCAGCAGCTTACAGGGAACTCTAGTCGGTGAGCAGTTCTTC	CASSLQGTLVGEQFF